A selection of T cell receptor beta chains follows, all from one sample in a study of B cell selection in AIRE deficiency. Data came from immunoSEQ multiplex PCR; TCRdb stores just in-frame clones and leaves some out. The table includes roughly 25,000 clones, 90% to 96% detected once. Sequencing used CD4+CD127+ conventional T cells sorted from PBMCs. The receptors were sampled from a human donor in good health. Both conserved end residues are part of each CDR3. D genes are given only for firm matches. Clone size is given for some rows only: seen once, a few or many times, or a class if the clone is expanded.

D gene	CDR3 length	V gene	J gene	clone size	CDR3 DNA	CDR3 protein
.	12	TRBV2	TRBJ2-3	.	TGTGCCAGCCTACAGAGGCCAGATACGCAGTATTTT	CASLQRPDTQYF
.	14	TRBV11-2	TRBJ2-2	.	TGTGCCAGCAGCTTCACCGGGGACACCGGGGAGCTGTTTTTT	CASSFTGDTGELFF
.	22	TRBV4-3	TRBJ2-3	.	TGCGCCAGCAGCCATCCCGACTCGCACAGGCAGTGGGCAGCTAAAGGCACAGATACGCAGTATTTT	CASSHPDSHRQWAAKGTDTQYF
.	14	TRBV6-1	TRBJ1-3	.	TGTGCCAGCAGTGACTCCAGGACGGGAAACACCATATATTTT	CASSDSRTGNTIYF
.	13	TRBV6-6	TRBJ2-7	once	TGTGCCAGCAGGATGACAGATTTGAGCGAGCAGTACTTC	CASRMTDLSEQYF
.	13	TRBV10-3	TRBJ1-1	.	TGTGCCATCAGTGAGCAGGTGAACACTGAAGCTTTCTTT	CAISEQVNTEAFF
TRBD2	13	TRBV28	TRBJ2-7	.	TGTGCCAGCAGGACTAGCGGTCCCTACGAGCAGTACTTC	CASRTSGPYEQYF
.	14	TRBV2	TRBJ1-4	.	TGTGCCAGCAGGATAGACGGATCTAATGAAAAACTGTTTTTT	CASRIDGSNEKLFF
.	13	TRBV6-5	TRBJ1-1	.	TGTGCCAGCAGTTCGAGGGTGGCCACTGAAGCTTTCTTT	CASSSRVATEAFF
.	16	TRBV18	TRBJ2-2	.	TGTGCCAGCTCAGTAACCGGGAACACGAACACCGGGGAGCTGTTTTTT	CASSVTGNTNTGELFF
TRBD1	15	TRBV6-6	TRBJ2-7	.	TGTGCCAGCAGCCCCCGGGACAGGGGCCTCTACGAGCAGTACTTC	CASSPRDRGLYEQYF
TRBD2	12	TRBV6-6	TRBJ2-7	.	TGTGCCAGCAAGCGGGAGGGCTGGGAGCAGTACTTC	CASKREGWEQYF
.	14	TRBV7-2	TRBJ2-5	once	TGTGCCAGCAAAGCTACGTTGGGGTTGGAGACCCAGTACTTC	CASKATLGLETQYF
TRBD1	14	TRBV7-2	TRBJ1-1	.	TGTGCCAGCCTCCGACAGGGAGGGGACACTGAAGCTTTCTTT	CASLRQGGDTEAFF
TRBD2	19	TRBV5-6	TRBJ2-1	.	TGTGCCAGCAGCCCCCTCGGACTAGCGGGAATTAGCTCCTACAATGAGCAGTTCTTC	CASSPLGLAGISSYNEQFF
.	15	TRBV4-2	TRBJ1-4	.	TGTGCCAGCAGCCAGGCACTCCGGACAGTTGAAAAACTGTTTTTT	CASSQALRTVEKLFF
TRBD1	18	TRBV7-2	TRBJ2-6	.	TGTGCCAGCAGCTTAGTGGGACAGAGTTACTCTGGGGCCAACGTCCTGACTTTC	CASSLVGQSYSGANVLTF
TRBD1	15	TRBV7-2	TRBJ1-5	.	TGTGCCAGCAGCTTAGAGGGACAGCACAATCAGCCCCAGCATTTT	CASSLEGQHNQPQHF
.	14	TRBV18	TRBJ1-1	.	TGTGCCAGCTCCCCAGGGGCGGCGGACCCTGAAGCTTTCTTT	CASSPGAADPEAFF
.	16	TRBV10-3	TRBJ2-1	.	TGTGCCATCAGTGAGCCCTTAGGGAAGTCCTACAATGAGCAGTTCTTC	CAISEPLGKSYNEQFF
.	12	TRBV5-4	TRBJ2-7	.	TGTGCCAGCAGCCCCCGGAGCGACGAGCAGTACTTC	CASSPRSDEQYF
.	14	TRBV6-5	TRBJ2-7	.	TGTGCCAGCAGGGGATGGAGGGACCCCTACGAGCAGTACTTC	CASRGWRDPYEQYF